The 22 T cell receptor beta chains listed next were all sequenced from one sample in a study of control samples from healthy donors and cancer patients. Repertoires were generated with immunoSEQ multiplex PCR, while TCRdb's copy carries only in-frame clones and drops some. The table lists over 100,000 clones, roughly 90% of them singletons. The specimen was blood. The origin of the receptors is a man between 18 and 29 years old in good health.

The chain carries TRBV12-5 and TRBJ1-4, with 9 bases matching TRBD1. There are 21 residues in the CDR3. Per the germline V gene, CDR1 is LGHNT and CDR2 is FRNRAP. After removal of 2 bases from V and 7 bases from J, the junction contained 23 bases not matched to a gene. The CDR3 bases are TGTGCTAGTGGTTTGACCTACTCCGGGACAGGGAAGGTCGCATACTTTGAAAAACTGTTTTTT. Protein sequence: CASGLTYSGTGKVAYFEKLFF.

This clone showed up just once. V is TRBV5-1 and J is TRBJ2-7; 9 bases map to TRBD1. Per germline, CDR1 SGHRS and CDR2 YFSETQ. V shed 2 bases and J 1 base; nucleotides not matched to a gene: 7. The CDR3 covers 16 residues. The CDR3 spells CASSLVTGGSSYEQYF. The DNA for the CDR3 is TGCGCCAGCAGCTTAGTCACAGGGGGCAGTTCCTACGAGCAGTACTTC.

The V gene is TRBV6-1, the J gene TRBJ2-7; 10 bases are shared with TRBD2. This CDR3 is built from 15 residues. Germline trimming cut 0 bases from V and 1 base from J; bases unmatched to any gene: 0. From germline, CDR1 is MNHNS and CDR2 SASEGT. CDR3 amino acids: CASSEASGGSYEQYF. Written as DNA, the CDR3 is TGTGCCAGCAGTGAAGCTAGCGGGGGGTCCTACGAGCAGTACTTC.

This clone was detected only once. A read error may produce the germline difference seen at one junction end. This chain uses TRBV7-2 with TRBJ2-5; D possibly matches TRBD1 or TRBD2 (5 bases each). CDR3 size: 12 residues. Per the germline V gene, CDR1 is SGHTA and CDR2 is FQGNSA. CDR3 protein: CASSLVGTGPNF. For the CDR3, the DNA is TGTGCCAGCAGCTTAGTAGGAACGGGACCTAACTTC. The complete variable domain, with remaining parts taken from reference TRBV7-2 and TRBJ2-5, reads GAGVSQSPSNKVTEKGKDVELRCDPISGHTALYWYRQSLGQGLEFLIYFQGNSAPDKSGLPSDRFSAERTGGSVSTLTIQRTQQEDSAVYLCASSLVGTGPNFGPGTRLLVL.

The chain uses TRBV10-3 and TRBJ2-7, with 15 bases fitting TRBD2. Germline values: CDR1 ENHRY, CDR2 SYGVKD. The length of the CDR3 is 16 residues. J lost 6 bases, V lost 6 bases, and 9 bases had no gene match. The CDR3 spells CAISSRTSGGAGEQYF. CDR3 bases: TGTGCCATCAGCTCCAGGACTAGCGGGGGGGCGGGCGAGCAGTACTTC.

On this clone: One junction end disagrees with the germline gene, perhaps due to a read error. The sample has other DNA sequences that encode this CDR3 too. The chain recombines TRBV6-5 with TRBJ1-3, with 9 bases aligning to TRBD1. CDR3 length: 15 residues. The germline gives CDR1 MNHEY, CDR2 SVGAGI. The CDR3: CASSLRPDRGNTIYF. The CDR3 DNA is TGTGCCAGCAGTCTACGGCCGGACAGGGGAAATACCATATATTTT.

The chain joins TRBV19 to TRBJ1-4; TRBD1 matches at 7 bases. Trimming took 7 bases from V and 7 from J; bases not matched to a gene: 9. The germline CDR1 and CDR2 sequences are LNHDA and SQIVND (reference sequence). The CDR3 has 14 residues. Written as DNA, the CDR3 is TGTGCCAGTACCCCGGGACAGAGGCCTGAAAAACTGTTTTTT. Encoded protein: CASTPGQRPEKLFF.

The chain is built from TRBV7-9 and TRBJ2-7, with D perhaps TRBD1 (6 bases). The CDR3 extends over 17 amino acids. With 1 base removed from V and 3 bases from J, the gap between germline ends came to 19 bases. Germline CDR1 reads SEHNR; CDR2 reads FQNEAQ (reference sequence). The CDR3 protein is CASSLGAGTITLYEQYF. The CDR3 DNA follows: TGTGCCAGCAGCTTAGGGGCCGGGACAATCACTCTCTACGAGCAGTACTTC.

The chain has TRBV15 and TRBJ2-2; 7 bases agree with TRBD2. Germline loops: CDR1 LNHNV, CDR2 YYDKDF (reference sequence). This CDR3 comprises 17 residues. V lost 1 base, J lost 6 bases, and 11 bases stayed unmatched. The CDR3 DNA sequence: TGTGCCACCAGCAGAGCCAGCGGGGCGGGGGTATCCGGGGAGCTGTTTTTT. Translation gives CATSRASGAGVSGELFF.

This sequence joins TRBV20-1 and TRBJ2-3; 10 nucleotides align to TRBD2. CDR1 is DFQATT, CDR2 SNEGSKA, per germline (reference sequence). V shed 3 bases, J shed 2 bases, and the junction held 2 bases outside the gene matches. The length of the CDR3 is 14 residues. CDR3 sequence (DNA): TGCAGTGCTAGTACTAGCGGGGACACAGATACGCAGTATTTT. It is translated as CSASTSGDTDTQYF.

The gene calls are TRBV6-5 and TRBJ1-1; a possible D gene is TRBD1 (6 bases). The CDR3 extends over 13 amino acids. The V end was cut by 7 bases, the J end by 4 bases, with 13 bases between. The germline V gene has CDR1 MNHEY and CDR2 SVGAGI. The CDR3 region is CASTHTGFTEAFF. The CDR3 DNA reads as TGTGCCAGCACCCACACAGGGTTCACTGAAGCTTTCTTT.

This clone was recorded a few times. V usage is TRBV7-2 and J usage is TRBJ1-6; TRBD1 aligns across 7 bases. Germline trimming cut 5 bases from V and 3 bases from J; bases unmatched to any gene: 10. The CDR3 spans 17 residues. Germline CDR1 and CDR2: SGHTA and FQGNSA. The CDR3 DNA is TGTGCCAGCAGCGCACCCGACAGGGCCCTCTATAATTCACCCCTCCACTTT. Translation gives CASSAPDRALYNSPLHF.

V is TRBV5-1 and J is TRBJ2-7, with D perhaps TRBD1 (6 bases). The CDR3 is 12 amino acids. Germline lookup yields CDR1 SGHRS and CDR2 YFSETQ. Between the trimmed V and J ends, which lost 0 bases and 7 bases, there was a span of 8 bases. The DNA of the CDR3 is TGCGCCAGCAGCTTGGCAGGGGAAGAGCAGTACTTC. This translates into CASSLAGEEQYF.

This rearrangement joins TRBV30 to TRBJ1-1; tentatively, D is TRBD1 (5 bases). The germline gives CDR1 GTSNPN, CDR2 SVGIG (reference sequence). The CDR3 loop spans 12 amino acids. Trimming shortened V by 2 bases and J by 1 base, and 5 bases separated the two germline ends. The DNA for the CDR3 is TGTGCCTGGAGTCAGGGGAACACTGAAGCTTTCTTT. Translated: CAWSQGNTEAFF.

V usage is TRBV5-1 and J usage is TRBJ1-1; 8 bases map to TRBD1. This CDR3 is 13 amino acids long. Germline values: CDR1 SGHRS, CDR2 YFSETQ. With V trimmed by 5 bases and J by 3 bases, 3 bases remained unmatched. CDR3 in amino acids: CASRGQGDTEAFF. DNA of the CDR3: TGCGCCAGCAGAGGACAGGGAGACACTGAAGCTTTCTTT.

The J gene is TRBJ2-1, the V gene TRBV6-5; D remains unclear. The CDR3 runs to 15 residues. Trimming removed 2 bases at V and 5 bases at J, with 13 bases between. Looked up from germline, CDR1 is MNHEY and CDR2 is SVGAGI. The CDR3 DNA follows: TGTGCCAGCAGTTACGAGTCAGGCAATCACAATGAGCAGTTCTTC. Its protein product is CASSYESGNHNEQFF.

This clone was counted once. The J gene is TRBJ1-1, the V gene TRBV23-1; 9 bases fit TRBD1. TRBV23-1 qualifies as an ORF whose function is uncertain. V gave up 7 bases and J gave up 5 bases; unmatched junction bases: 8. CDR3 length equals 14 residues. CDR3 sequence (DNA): TGCGCCAGCACCCAGGGACAGGGAGGGACTGAAGCTTTCTTT. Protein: CASTQGQGGTEAFF.

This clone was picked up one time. The CDR3 sequence is CASSGPPGNTIYF. In DNA form, the CDR3 reads TGTGCCAGCAGCGGCCCCCCCGGAAACACCATATATTTT. The chain links TRBV9 to TRBJ1-3, with D uncertain. The germline V gene encodes CDR1 SGDLS and CDR2 YYNGEE. The CDR3 spans 13 residues. V was clipped by 3 bases and J by 4 bases, with 8 bases between them. Supplemented by reference TRBV9 and TRBJ1-3, the full variable domain reads DSGVTQTPKHLITATGQRVTLRCSPRSGDLSVYWYQQSLDQGLQFLIQYYNGEERAKGNILERFSAQQFPDLHSELNLSSLELGDSALYFCASSGPPGNTIYFGEGSWLTVV.

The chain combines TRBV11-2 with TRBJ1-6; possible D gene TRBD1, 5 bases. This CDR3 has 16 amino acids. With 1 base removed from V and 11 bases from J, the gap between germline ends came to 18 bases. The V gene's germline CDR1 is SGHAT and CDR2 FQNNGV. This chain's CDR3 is CASSLGLGTRGTPLHF. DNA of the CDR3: TGTGCCAGCAGCTTAGGCCTAGGGACTAGAGGGACACCCCTCCACTTT.

For the CDR3, the DNA is TGCAGCGTTGAAGGGGATCGTGGGGGGACAGATACGCAGTATTTT. It encodes CSVEGDRGGTDTQYF. This chain connects TRBV29-1 to TRBJ2-3, with D perhaps TRBD2 (6 bases). The germline V gene has CDR1 SQVTM and CDR2 ANQGSEA. The CDR3 has 15 residues. The V gene lost 1 base and the J gene lost 3 bases, with 14 bases spanning the gap.

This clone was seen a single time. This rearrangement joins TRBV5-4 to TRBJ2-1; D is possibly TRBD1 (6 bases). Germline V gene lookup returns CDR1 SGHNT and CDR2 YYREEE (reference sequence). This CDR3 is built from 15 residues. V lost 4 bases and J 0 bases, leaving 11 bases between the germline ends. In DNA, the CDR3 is TGTGCCAGCAGCCCGAGAGGGGGCTCCTACAATGAGCAGTTCTTC. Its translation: CASSPRGGSYNEQFF.

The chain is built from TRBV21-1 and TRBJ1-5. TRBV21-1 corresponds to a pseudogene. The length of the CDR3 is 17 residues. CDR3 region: CASRRARGSNSNQPQHF. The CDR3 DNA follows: TGTGCCAGCAGAAGGGCCCGCGGATCGAATAGCAATCAGCCCCAGCATTTT.